The 23 T cell receptor beta chains listed next were all sequenced from one sample in a study of blood T cell repertoires in COVID-19. The repertoire was sequenced with immunoSEQ multiplex PCR; TCRdb's copy has only in-frame clones and lacks some. The table lists tens of thousands of clones, roughly nine tenths of them singletons, with more than 9.5% in the top ten. The sequenced material came from peripheral blood. The receptors shown here come from a human donor in a cohort sampled during active COVID-19.

The chain recombines TRBV5-6 with TRBJ2-7; D may be TRBD2 (7 bases). Germline V gene lookup returns CDR1 SGHDT and CDR2 YYEEEE. V dropped 1 base and J dropped 3 bases, with 11 bases sitting between them. CDR3 length equals 14 residues. The CDR3 region is CASSLRGARYEQYF. CDR3 DNA: TGTGCCAGCAGCTTGCGGGGGGCTCGCTACGAGCAGTACTTC.

The chain uses TRBV30 and TRBJ2-1, with a weak D call TRBD2 (6 bases). The CDR3 sequence is 16 residues long. The V gene lost 5 bases and the J gene lost 0 bases, with 17 bases spanning the gap. Looked up from germline, CDR1 is GTSNPN and CDR2 is SVGIG (reference sequence). CDR3 sequence (DNA): TGTGCCTGGTCACCGGGACTTCTGAGCTCCTACAATGAGCAGTTCTTC. Protein product: CAWSPGLLSSYNEQFF.

CDR3 region: CASSPTLAGVYEQYF. CDR3 in DNA: TGTGCCAGCAGCCCCACTCTAGCGGGAGTTTACGAGCAGTACTTC. V and J are TRBV7-2 and TRBJ2-7; 10 positions agree with TRBD2. Germline CDR1 and CDR2: SGHTA and FQGNSA. This CDR3 is 15 amino acids long. J was trimmed by 4 bases and V by 5 bases; bases with no gene match: 8.

The chain links TRBV2 to TRBJ1-2; 11 bases line up with TRBD1. Per the germline V gene, CDR1 is SNHLY and CDR2 is FYNNEI. The ends lost 8 bases at V and 7 bases at J; junction bases unmatched: 6. CDR3 size: 13 residues. CDR3 nucleotides: TGTGCCAGCGGCCCGGACAGGGGGCTTGGCTACACCTTC. Translation gives CASGPDRGLGYTF. Variable domain in full (rest from reference TRBV2 and TRBJ1-2): EPEVTQTPSHQVTQMGQEVILRCVPISNHLYFYWYRQILGQKVEFLVSFYNNEISEKSEIFDDQFSVERPDGSNFTLKIRSTKLEDSAMYFCASGPDRGLGYTFGSGTRLTVV.

The rearrangement joins TRBV10-3 to TRBJ2-7; 10 bases fit TRBD1. From germline, CDR1 is ENHRY and CDR2 SYGVKD. V was clipped by 1 base and J by 5 bases; unmatched bases: 5. The CDR3 runs to 15 residues. CDR3 nucleotides: TGTGCCATCAGTGAGTGGGACAGGGGAAAAGACGAGCAGTACTTC. Amino acids: CAISEWDRGKDEQYF.

The V call is TRBV4-2, the J call TRBJ2-2, with no clear D. This CDR3 is 17 amino acids long. CDR1 is LGHNA, CDR2 YNFKEQ, per germline. V was shortened by 1 base and J by 0 bases, with 12 bases between the two germline ends. CDR3 bases: TGTGCCAGCAGCCAAGGTCTTCGGCAGGCGAACACCGGGGAGCTGTTTTTT. Its translation: CASSQGLRQANTGELFF.

The rearrangement joins TRBV18 to TRBJ2-1, with 9 bases fitting TRBD2. This CDR3 region has 17 residues. Germline V gene sequence: CDR1 KGHSH, CDR2 LQKENI. V dropped 0 bases and J dropped 0; count of bases not matched to a gene: 3. For the CDR3, the DNA is TGTGCCAGCTCACCACCGGCTAGCGGGGTCTCCTACAATGAGCAGTTCTTC. Protein product: CASSPPASGVSYNEQFF.

The CDR3 nucleotides are TGTGCCAGCAGTGAAGTTGGTGCGGACGAGCAGTACTTC. Residues: CASSEVGADEQYF. This chain links TRBV6-1 with TRBJ2-7; D not certain. CDR3 length: 13 residues. V lost 1 base and J lost 5, with 9 bases in between. Germline CDR1 reads MNHNS; CDR2 reads SASEGT.

This rearrangement joins TRBV7-2 to TRBJ2-7; 13 bases map to TRBD2. The J segment lost 3 bases and the V segment lost 3 bases, leaving 8 bases of the junction unmatched. Germline V gene data show CDR1 as SGHTA and CDR2 as FQGNSA. The CDR3 contains 17 residues. CDR3 residues: CASSLGTSGVFSYEQYF. The CDR3 DNA is TGTGCCAGCAGCTTGGGGACTAGCGGGGTCTTTAGCTACGAGCAGTACTTC.

V usage is TRBV9 and J usage is TRBJ2-3, with 8 positions matching TRBD1. CDR1 is SGDLS, CDR2 YYNGEE, per germline. V shed 0 bases, J shed 2 bases, and the junction held 5 bases outside the gene matches. The length of the CDR3 is 16 residues. This CDR3 is CASSVGPGGLTDTQYF. CDR3 nucleotides: TGTGCCAGCAGCGTAGGACCAGGGGGCCTCACAGATACGCAGTATTTT.

The CDR3 spells CASSLQQANYGYTF. CDR3 coding DNA: TGTGCCAGCAGCTTGCAACAGGCTAACTATGGCTACACCTTC. This sequence joins TRBV5-5 and TRBJ1-2; D perhaps matches TRBD1 (5 bases). CDR1 and CDR2 from the germline V gene are SGHKS and YYEKEE (reference sequence). Trimming stripped 1 base from V and 0 bases from J, with 7 bases between. The CDR3 totals 14 residues.

The chain recombines TRBV7-9 with TRBJ1-2; TRBD1 matches at 8 bases. Per germline, CDR1 SEHNR and CDR2 FQNEAQ (reference sequence). J gave up 7 bases and V 5 bases, and 6 bases lay outside the gene matches. The CDR3 totals 13 residues. DNA of the CDR3: TGTGCCAGCAGCGAGACAGGGGCGGGTGGCTACACCTTC. This sequence encodes CASSETGAGGYTF. Full variable domain (missing parts from reference TRBV7-9 and TRBJ1-2): DTGVSQNPRHKITKRGQNVTFRCDPISEHNRLYWYRQTLGQGPEFLTYFQNEAQLEKSRLLSDRFSAERPKGSFSTLEIQRTEQGDSAMYLCASSETGAGGYTFGSGTRLTVV.

The chain has TRBV19 and TRBJ2-1; 11 bases match TRBD2. CDR3 length: 15 amino acids. CDR1 and CDR2 (germline): LNHDA, SQIVND (reference sequence). V lost 6 bases and J lost 10; bases outside the gene matches: 11. In DNA form, the CDR3 reads TGTGCCAGTAGCTCCATAGCGGGAGGGCCGAGAGAGCAGTTCTTC. It translates to CASSSIAGGPREQFF.

The chain recombines TRBV4-2 with TRBJ2-6; no reliable D call. This CDR3 region has 16 residues. Trimming cost V 2 bases and J 0 bases, with 8 bases left between them. From germline, CDR1 is LGHNA and CDR2 YNFKEQ. Here the CDR3 reads CASSQPRRSGANVLTF. The CDR3 nucleotides read TGTGCCAGCAGCCAACCTAGACGCTCTGGGGCCAACGTCCTGACTTTC.

This CDR3 is CASSVDGTGGENEQFF. As DNA, the CDR3 is TGTGCCAGCAGCGTAGATGGGACAGGGGGGGAGAATGAGCAGTTCTTC. V usage is TRBV9 and J usage is TRBJ2-1, with 11 positions matching TRBD1. The J segment lost 7 bases and the V segment lost 0 bases, leaving 6 bases of the junction unmatched. This CDR3 is built from 16 residues. Germline V gene sequence: CDR1 SGDLS, CDR2 YYNGEE.

J is TRBJ2-4 and V is TRBV12-3 or TRBV12-4; D not certain. Trimming left V 7 bases short and J 1 base short, with 8 bases between. CDR3 size: 13 residues. The CDR3 nucleotides read TGTGCCAGCATCGGGTGGGCCAAAAACATTCAGTACTTC. Protein: CASIGWAKNIQYF.

V usage is TRBV27 and J usage is TRBJ2-3; 7 bases are shared with TRBD2. V lost 6 bases and J lost 0; bases outside the gene matches: 6. Germline lookup yields CDR1 MNHEY and CDR2 SMNVEV (reference sequence). The CDR3 covers 15 residues. CDR3 in amino acids: CASSPSGSSTDTQYF. The CDR3 DNA reads as TGTGCCAGCAGCCCTAGCGGTTCTAGCACAGATACGCAGTATTTT.

This clone was detected only once. V is TRBV5-1 and J is TRBJ1-4; TRBD1 matches at 8 bases. The CDR3 runs to 16 residues. Germline V gives CDR1 SGHRS, CDR2 YFSETQ. The V segment lost 4 bases and the J segment 0 bases; nucleotides outside the gene matches: 5. Written as DNA, the CDR3 is TGCGCCAGCAGCGACCGGGACAGGACAACTAATGAAAAACTGTTTTTT. This gives the protein CASSDRDRTTNEKLFF. Filled out from reference TRBV5-1 and TRBJ1-4, the complete variable domain reads KAGVTQTPRYLIKTRGQQVTLSCSPISGHRSVSWYQQTPGQGLQFLFEYFSETQRNKGNFPGRFSGRQFSNSRSEMNVSTLELGDSALYLCASSDRDRTTNEKLFFGSGTQLSVL.

The V gene is TRBV10-3, the J gene TRBJ1-1; the match to TRBD1 covers 7 bases. The CDR3 contains 12 residues. Germline V gene lookup returns CDR1 ENHRY and CDR2 SYGVKD. V dropped 4 bases and J dropped 5; count of bases not matched to a gene: 1. CDR3 loop: CAISVQGTEAFF. The CDR3 nucleotides read TGTGCCATCAGTGTACAGGGGACTGAAGCTTTCTTT.

The V gene is TRBV5-8, the J gene TRBJ2-7, with 7 bases identical to TRBD2. The CDR3 loop spans 15 amino acids. The V and J ends lost 3 bases and 2 bases, in that order; junction bases with no gene match: 8. CDR1 is SGHTS, CDR2 YDEGEE, per germline. This CDR3 is CASSSLPGLTYEQYF. DNA for the CDR3: TGTGCCAGCAGCTCTTTACCGGGACTAACCTACGAGCAGTACTTC.

For this clone: The sample carries other DNA sequences with the same CDR3. The chain couples TRBV5-4 to TRBJ1-2, with no clear D. Germline V lookup: CDR1 SGHNT, CDR2 YYREEE (reference sequence). This CDR3 contains 13 residues. The V end was cut by 2 bases, the J end by 2 bases, with 7 bases between. This chain's CDR3 is CASSFGENYGYTF. CDR3 DNA sequence: TGTGCCAGCAGCTTTGGAGAGAACTATGGCTACACCTTC. Using reference TRBV5-4 and TRBJ1-2 for the parts outside the CDR3, the full variable domain is ETGVTQSPTHLIKTRGQQVTLRCSSQSGHNTVSWYQQALGQGPQFIFQYYREEENGRGNFPPRFSGLQFPNYSSELNVNALELDDSALYLCASSFGENYGYTFGSGTRLTVV.

This chain connects TRBV5-6 to TRBJ2-1; 15 bases fit TRBD2. Germline lookup yields CDR1 SGHDT and CDR2 YYEEEE. V shed 4 bases and J 2 bases; nucleotides not matched to a gene: 7. This CDR3 has 18 residues. CDR3 bases: TGTGCCAGCAGCATGACGGGACTAGCGGGAGGTCCCTACAATGAGCAGTTCTTC. It translates to CASSMTGLAGGPYNEQFF.

The chain links TRBV30 to TRBJ1-3; possibly TRBD1 for D (5 bases). Per germline, CDR1 GTSNPN and CDR2 SVGIG (reference sequence). Trimming removed 3 bases at V and 4 bases at J, with 13 bases between. There are 14 residues in the CDR3. CDR3: CAWSYGAGGNTIYF. The CDR3 DNA reads as TGTGCCTGGAGCTATGGGGCAGGGGGAAACACCATATATTTT. The entire variable domain, with the rest obtained from reference TRBV30 and TRBJ1-3, is as follows: SQTIHQWPATLVQPVGSPLSLECTVEGTSNPNLYWYRQAAGRGLQLLFYSVGIGQISSEVPQNLSASRPQDRQFILSSKKLLLSDSGFYLCAWSYGAGGNTIYFGEGSWLTVV.